One and the same sample provided the 12 T cell receptor beta chains below, sequenced in a study of blood T cell repertoires in COVID-19. The repertoire was sequenced with immunoSEQ multiplex PCR; TCRdb's copy has only in-frame clones and lacks some. Here the sample spans around 120,000 clones, around 78% being singletons. Specimen: peripheral blood. Every receptor here comes from a man aged 65 to 79 with acute or convalescent COVID-19.

The rearrangement links TRBV7-2 to TRBJ2-1; TRBD1 aligns across 8 bases. The V gene end was trimmed by 4 bases and the J gene end by 6 bases; junction bases not matched to a gene: 5. The CDR3 runs 14 residues. Germline V gene lookup returns CDR1 SGHTA and CDR2 FQGNSA. The CDR3 DNA is TGTGCCAGCAGCTCGGACAGGGTAACCAATGAGCAGTTCTTC. This translates into CASSSDRVTNEQFF. The complete variable domain, with remaining parts taken from reference TRBV7-2 and TRBJ2-1, reads GAGVSQSPSNKVTEKGKDVELRCDPISGHTALYWYRQSLGQGLEFLIYFQGNSAPDKSGLPSDRFSAERTGGSVSTLTIQRTQQEDSAVYLCASSSDRVTNEQFFGPGTRLTVL.

The CDR3 loop is CASSIRSRAEAFF. DNA of the CDR3: TGTGCCAGCAGCATAAGGTCGAGGGCTGAAGCTTTCTTT. The chain links TRBV21-1 to TRBJ1-1. TRBV21-1 is classified as a pseudogene. CDR3 length: 13 residues.

This rearrangement joins TRBV7-2 to TRBJ2-1; the match to TRBD2 covers 7 bases. This CDR3 region has 14 residues. V trimming: 2 bases; J trimming: 8 bases; junction bases outside the gene matches: 6. The germline CDR1 and CDR2 sequences are SGHTA and FQGNSA. In DNA, the CDR3 is TGTGCCAGCAGCTTAAATGGGGGAGGGGATGAGCAGTTCTTC. Amino acid sequence: CASSLNGGGDEQFF.

This clone was counted once. The rearrangement uses TRBV9 and TRBJ2-7; TRBD2 aligns across 11 bases. The junction had 7 bases not matched to a gene; V was cut back by 3 bases and J by 5 bases. From germline, CDR1 is SGDLS and CDR2 YYNGEE. The CDR3 consists of 15 residues. The CDR3: CASSGPSGGSHEQYF. CDR3 DNA sequence: TGTGCCAGCAGCGGCCCTAGCGGGGGGTCCCACGAGCAGTACTTC. Variable domain in full (rest from reference TRBV9 and TRBJ2-7): DSGVTQTPKHLITATGQRVTLRCSPRSGDLSVYWYQQSLDQGLQFLIQYYNGEERAKGNILERFSAQQFPDLHSELNLSSLELGDSALYFCASSGPSGGSHEQYFGPGTRLTVT.

This chain uses TRBV7-2 with TRBJ1-1; unclear D gene. This CDR3 spans 14 amino acids. Trimming shortened V by 1 base and J by 0 bases, and 6 bases separated the two germline ends. Germline values: CDR1 SGHTA, CDR2 FQGNSA. In DNA form, the CDR3 reads TGTGCCAGCAGCTTAGATTCCGTGAACACTGAAGCTTTCTTT. Amino acid sequence: CASSLDSVNTEAFF.

The V gene is TRBV18, the J gene TRBJ2-6, with 8 bases that match TRBD2. The CDR3 length is 17 residues. CDR1 is KGHSH and CDR2 is LQKENI in the germline V gene. V lost 6 bases, J lost 4 bases, and 11 bases stayed unmatched. The CDR3 loop reads CASSARGGAEGANVLTF. In DNA form, the CDR3 reads TGTGCCAGCTCCGCCCGGGGGGGGGCAGAAGGGGCCAACGTCCTGACTTTC.

The sample holds one count of this clone. The CDR3 sequence is CATSDAVDYGYTF. The CDR3 DNA reads TGTGCCACCAGTGATGCGGTTGACTATGGCTACACCTTC. The genes are TRBV24-1 and TRBJ1-2; no definite D call. The CDR3 runs 13 residues. CDR1 and CDR2 from the germline V gene are KGHDR and SFDVKD. V shed 3 bases and J shed 3 bases, with 7 bases lying between them.

In nucleotides, the CDR3 is TGTGCCAGCAGTGGTGGGCAGACAGGGAGCTCCTATAATTCACCCCTCCACTTT. Protein: CASSGGQTGSSYNSPLHF. The rearrangement joins TRBV6-1 to TRBJ1-6; 7 nucleotides line up with TRBD1. CDR3 length equals 18 residues. V trimming: 4 bases; J trimming: 0 bases; junction bases outside the gene matches: 9. CDR1 and CDR2 from the germline V gene are MNHNS and SASEGT.

This clone was seen a handful of times. The rearrangement joins TRBV6-5 to TRBJ2-7, with TRBD2 matching 11 bases. The CDR3 covers 14 residues. Germline V gene data show CDR1 as MNHEY and CDR2 as SVGAGI. Trimming removed 5 bases from V and 3 bases from J; junction bases left unmatched: 3. CDR3 nucleotides: TGTGCCAGCAGTACAACTAGCGGGGGCTACGAGCAGTACTTC. It encodes CASSTTSGGYEQYF.

V and J are TRBV30 and TRBJ1-2; maybe TRBD1 (5 bases). The CDR3 sequence is 12 residues long. Germline lookup yields CDR1 GTSNPN and CDR2 SVGIG (reference sequence). The ends were cut back, 2 bases at V and 5 bases at J, with 9 bases in the middle. DNA of the CDR3: TGTGCCTGGAGTCCCCAGGGATATGGCTACACCTTC. This translates into CAWSPQGYGYTF.

V and J are TRBV7-7 and TRBJ2-2; 9 nucleotides agree with TRBD1. The CDR3 covers 16 residues. V trimming: 4 bases; J trimming: 2 bases; junction bases outside the gene matches: 5. In germline, CDR1 is SSHAT, CDR2 FNYEAQ (reference sequence). DNA of the CDR3: TGTGCCAGCAGCTCGAGGACAGGGGCAAACACCGGGGAGCTGTTTTTT. It yields the protein CASSSRTGANTGELFF.

The chain couples TRBV9 to TRBJ2-3; TRBD2 agrees at 8 bases. The CDR3 consists of 13 residues. V gave up 8 bases and J gave up 4 bases; unmatched junction bases: 6. CDR1 and CDR2 from the germline V gene are SGDLS and YYNGEE. This chain's CDR3 is CASGLATSDTQYF. In nucleotides, the CDR3 is TGTGCCAGTGGACTAGCCACCTCAGATACGCAGTATTTT. The full variable domain, in which reference TRBV9 and TRBJ2-3 provide the parts outside the CDR3, is DSGVTQTPKHLITATGQRVTLRCSPRSGDLSVYWYQQSLDQGLQFLIQYYNGEERAKGNILERFSAQQFPDLHSELNLSSLELGDSALYFCASGLATSDTQYFGPGTRLTVL.